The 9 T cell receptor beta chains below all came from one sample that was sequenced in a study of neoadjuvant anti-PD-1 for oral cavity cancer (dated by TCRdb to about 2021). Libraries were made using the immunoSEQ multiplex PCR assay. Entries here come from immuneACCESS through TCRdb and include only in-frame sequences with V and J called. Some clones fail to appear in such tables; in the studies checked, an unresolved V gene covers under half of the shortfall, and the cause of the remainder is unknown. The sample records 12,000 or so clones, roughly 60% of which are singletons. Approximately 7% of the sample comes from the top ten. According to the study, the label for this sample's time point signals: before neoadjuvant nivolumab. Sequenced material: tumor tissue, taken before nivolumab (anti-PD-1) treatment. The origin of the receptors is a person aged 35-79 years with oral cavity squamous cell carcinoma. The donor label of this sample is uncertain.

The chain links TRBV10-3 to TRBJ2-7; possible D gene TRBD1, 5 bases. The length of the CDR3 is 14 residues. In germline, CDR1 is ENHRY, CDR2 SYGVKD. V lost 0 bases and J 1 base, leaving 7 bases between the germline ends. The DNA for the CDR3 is TGTGCCATCAGTGAGTCCAGGACATCCTACGAGCAGTACTTC. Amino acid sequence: CAISESRTSYEQYF.

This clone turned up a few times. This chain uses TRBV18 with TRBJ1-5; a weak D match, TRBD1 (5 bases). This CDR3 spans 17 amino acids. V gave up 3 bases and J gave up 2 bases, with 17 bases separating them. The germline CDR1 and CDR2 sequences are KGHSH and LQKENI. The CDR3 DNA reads TGTGCCAGCTCACCTGAATGGGACTCCCAAGGCAATCAGCCCCAGCATTTT. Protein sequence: CASSPEWDSQGNQPQHF.

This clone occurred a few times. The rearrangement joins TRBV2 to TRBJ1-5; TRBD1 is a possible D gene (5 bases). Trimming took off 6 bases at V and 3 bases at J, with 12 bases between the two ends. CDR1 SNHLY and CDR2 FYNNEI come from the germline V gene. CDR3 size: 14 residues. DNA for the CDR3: TGTGCCAGCAGCGCTCGGGACTCCAATCAGCCCCAGCATTTT. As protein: CASSARDSNQPQHF.

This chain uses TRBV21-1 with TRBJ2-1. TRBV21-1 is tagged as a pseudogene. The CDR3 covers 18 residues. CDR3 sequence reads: CASSKFERQAVSYNEQFF. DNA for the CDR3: TGTGCCAGCAGCAAATTCGAGAGGCAGGCGGTTTCCTACAATGAGCAGTTCTTC.

In nucleotides, the CDR3 is TGCAGCGTTGAAAAGGTTTCGTCGGGCCACTCCTACGAGCAGTACTTC. Translation: CSVEKVSSGHSYEQYF. This rearrangement joins TRBV29-1 to TRBJ2-7; D unresolved. The germline gives CDR1 SQVTM, CDR2 ANQGSEA. The germline V and J ends were trimmed by 2 bases and 0 bases, with 17 bases remaining between them. This CDR3 has 16 residues.

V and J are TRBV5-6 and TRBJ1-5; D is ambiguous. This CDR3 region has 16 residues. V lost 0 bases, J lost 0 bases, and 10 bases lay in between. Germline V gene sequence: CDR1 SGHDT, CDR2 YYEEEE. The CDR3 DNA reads TGTGCCAGCAGCTTGGGTTTGCACTATAGCAATCAGCCCCAGCATTTT. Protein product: CASSLGLHYSNQPQHF.

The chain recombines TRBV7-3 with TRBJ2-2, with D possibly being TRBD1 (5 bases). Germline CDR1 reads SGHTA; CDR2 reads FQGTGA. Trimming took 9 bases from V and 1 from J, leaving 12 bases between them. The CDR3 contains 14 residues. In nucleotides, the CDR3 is TGTGCCAGTCGGGCTACAGGGAACACCGGGGAGCTGTTTTTT. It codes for CASRATGNTGELFF.

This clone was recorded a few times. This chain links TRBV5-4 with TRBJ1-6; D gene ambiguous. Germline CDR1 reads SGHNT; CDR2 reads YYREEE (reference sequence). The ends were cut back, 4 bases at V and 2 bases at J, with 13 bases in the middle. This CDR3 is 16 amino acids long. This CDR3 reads CASSPRTSTYNSPLHF. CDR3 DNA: TGTGCCAGCAGCCCCCGAACATCCACCTATAATTCACCCCTCCACTTT.

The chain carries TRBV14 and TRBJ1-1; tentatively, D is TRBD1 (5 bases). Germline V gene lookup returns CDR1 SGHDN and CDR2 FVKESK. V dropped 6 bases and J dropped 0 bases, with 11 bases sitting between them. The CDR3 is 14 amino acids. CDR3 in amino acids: CASSRQFMNTEAFF. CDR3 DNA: TGTGCCAGCAGTCGACAGTTCATGAACACTGAAGCTTTCTTT. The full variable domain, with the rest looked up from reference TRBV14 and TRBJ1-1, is EAGVTQFPSHSVIEKGQTVTLRCDPISGHDNLYWYRRVMGKEIKFLLHFVKESKQDESGMPNNRFLAERTGGTYSTLKVQPAELEDSGVYFCASSRQFMNTEAFFGQGTRLTVV.